These 2 T cell receptor beta chains were sequenced from one sample in a study of cytomegalovirus exposure and HLA in healthy donors. PCR amplification relied on 60 Vbeta primers (plus 13 Jbeta primers). Here immunoSEQ multiplex PCR was the method, and the copy in TCRdb shows in-frame clones only, minus some. This sample has tens of thousands of clones, with more than 60% found just once. The specimen was PBMCs. These receptors were taken from a male donor in good health and CMV-seropositive.

The chain employs TRBV5-4 and TRBJ2-5, with D possibly matching TRBD2 (5 bases). V dropped 3 bases and J dropped 6 bases, with 9 bases sitting between them. From germline, CDR1 is SGHNT and CDR2 YYREEE (reference sequence). The CDR3 has 12 residues. As DNA, the CDR3 is TGTGCCAGCAGCTCGAGCGGAAAGACCCAGTACTTC. Its protein product is CASSSSGKTQYF.

The chain links TRBV9 to TRBJ2-3; D is perhaps TRBD2 (6 bases). V shed 0 bases and J shed 3 bases, with 14 bases lying between them. Germline CDR1 is SGDLS and CDR2 is YYNGEE. The CDR3 contains 16 residues. The CDR3 here is CASSVGLARGTDTQYF. The CDR3 DNA reads as TGTGCCAGCAGCGTAGGGCTAGCGAGGGGTACAGATACGCAGTATTTT.